The clone carrying this TCR beta chain turned up a few times. Its antigen is not identified. This sample is part of a study of post-analysis software for immune sequencing data. Whole-study context: The cohort encompassed relapsing-remitting, secondary progressive and progressive-relapsing multiple sclerosis disease courses. The study, taken as a whole, reports: Significantly decreased normalized Chao1 diversity was recorded for multiple sclerosis patients relative to controls. Controls had lower frequencies than patients of 4 or 5 TRBV segments, which included TRBV5-6, TRBV5-1 and TRBV20-1. F measure clustering grouped samples strongly by preparation batch.

V was clipped by 6 bases and J by 7 bases; unmatched bases: 10. This CDR3 contains 15 residues. Germline V gene data show CDR1 as ENHRY and CDR2 as SYGVKD. Presence of unique molecular identifiers characterized the TCR beta cDNA libraries. Each batch of about 0.95 to 10 million T cells produced hundreds of thousands of cDNA molecules. MiXCR, run by TCRdb on the PCR reads, gives a single entry per CDR3 protein. The sample includes around 500,000 distinct CDR3 sequences, roughly 34% of them seen just once. The chain is built from TRBV10-3 and TRBJ2-2; 8 bases match TRBD2. The sample taken for sequencing was blood. This clonotype was obtained from a girl aged 2-17 years with multiple sclerosis. CDR3: CAIRGKAGDGGELFF. For the CDR3, the DNA is TGTGCCATCAGAGGAAAAGCGGGGGACGGCGGGGAGCTGTTTTTT.